This T cell receptor (beta chain) was sequenced during a study of T-cell reconstitution after alpha-beta-depleted transplantation in children. With 5 bases clipped from V and 4 bases from J, the junction kept 5 bases outside the gene matches. The length of the CDR3 is 13 residues. Germline lookup yields CDR1 GTSNPN and CDR2 SVGIG (reference sequence). It was with unique molecular identifiers that the TCRbeta library was prepared. TCRdb redid the calling of the PCR reads with MiXCR, one entry per CDR3 protein. The repertoire includes around 340,000 distinct CDR3 sequences, less than 15% of them detected once, and over 3.5% sits in the top ten.

This clonotype originated in a human donor who donated a stem cell graft to a child with Fanconi anemia. The specimen was PBMCs, collected from the stem cell graft. The V call is TRBV30, the J call TRBJ2-5; 9 bases are a match to TRBD1. In nucleotides, the CDR3 is TGTGCCTGGGGACCGGGACAGGGAGAGACCCAGTACTTC. This translates into CAWGPGQGETQYF.